The 22 T cell receptor beta chains listed next were all sequenced from one sample in a study of long-term antiretroviral therapy in people with HIV (dated by TCRdb to between 2021 and 2023). Sequencing of the TRB variable region was done with the immunoSEQ hsTCRB v3.0 assay at survey level resolution. The table comes from immuneACCESS by way of TCRdb, which keeps in-frame sequences with V and J called. Part of the clones is missing from these tables; in studies checked, under half for an unresolved V gene and the rest for unknown reasons. For this sample the table gives 30,000 to 40,000 clones, of which 79% were detected only once. The ten largest clones add up to 3.2% of the sample. The sequencing used unsorted PBMCs, collected 1.9 years after starting antiretroviral therapy. The receptors shown here come from a man between 18 and 35 years old with HIV.

The chain links TRBV7-9 to TRBJ1-2; D is unresolved. CDR1 SEHNR and CDR2 FQNEAQ come from the germline V gene (reference sequence). This CDR3 region has 15 residues. The V end was cut by 1 base, the J end by 1 base, with 10 bases between. CDR3: CASSLESYLNYGYTF. DNA for the CDR3: TGTGCCAGCAGCTTAGAATCTTACCTTAACTATGGCTACACCTTC.

CDR3 loop: CASSQSGVSTDTQYF. CDR3 DNA: TGTGCCAGCAGCCAAAGCGGGGTGAGCACAGATACGCAGTATTTT. This rearrangement joins TRBV16 to TRBJ2-3; 7 nucleotides agree with TRBD2. Germline V gene sequence: CDR1 KGHSY, CDR2 FQNENV. Trimming at V came to 2 bases and at J to 0 bases, leaving 2 bases not matched to a gene. This CDR3 contains 15 residues.

This chain links TRBV6-1 with TRBJ1-5, with a tentative D call TRBD1 (6 bases). This CDR3 is 14 amino acids long. V was trimmed by 7 bases and J by 1 base, leaving 11 bases between them. The germline CDR1 and CDR2 sequences are MNHNS and SASEGT. The CDR3 DNA reads TGTGCCAGCATCAGAACAGGGAGCAATCAGCCCCAGCATTTT. Protein sequence: CASIRTGSNQPQHF.

V and J are TRBV15 and TRBJ1-2; a weak D match, TRBD1 (6 bases). This CDR3 has 14 amino acids. Germline values: CDR1 LNHNV, CDR2 YYDKDF (reference sequence). The germline V and J ends were trimmed by 1 base and 6 bases, with 12 bases remaining between them. The CDR3 sequence: CATSRGGYRDGYTF. Written as DNA, the CDR3 is TGTGCCACCAGCAGAGGGGGTTACAGGGATGGCTACACCTTC.

The rearrangement joins TRBV5-6 to TRBJ1-1; the D gene is possibly TRBD1 (6 bases). The length of the CDR3 is 15 residues. The germline V and J ends were trimmed by 4 bases and 3 bases, with 16 bases remaining between them. Germline CDR1 reads SGHDT; CDR2 reads YYEEEE. The CDR3 DNA reads TGTGCCAGCAGCCCCGATATCCGACAGGACACTGAAGCTTTCTTT. It translates to CASSPDIRQDTEAFF. The variable domain in full, with the rest retrieved from reference TRBV5-6 and TRBJ1-1, is DAGVTQSPTHLIKTRGQQVTLRCSPKSGHDTVSWYQQALGQGPQFIFQYYEEEERQRGNFPDRFSGHQFPNYSSELNVNALLLGDSALYLCASSPDIRQDTEAFFGQGTRLTVV.

This clone was found a few times. This chain connects TRBV7-9 to TRBJ2-3; maybe TRBD1 (5 bases). CDR3 length equals 14 residues. Germline CDR1 SEHNR, CDR2 FQNEAQ (reference sequence). V dropped 3 bases and J dropped 3 bases, with 10 bases sitting between them. Here the CDR3 DNA reads TGTGCCAGCAGCTTTACCCGACAGACAGATACGCAGTATTTT. Protein: CASSFTRQTDTQYF.

The chain carries TRBV6-6 and TRBJ2-7; no reliable D call. The germline V and J ends were trimmed by 0 bases and 1 base, with 7 bases remaining between them. CDR3 length equals 14 residues. From germline, CDR1 is MNHNY and CDR2 SVGAGI (reference sequence). The CDR3 here is CASSYSALSYEQYF. The CDR3 DNA sequence: TGTGCCAGCAGTTACTCCGCATTGTCCTACGAGCAGTACTTC.

V is TRBV6-6 and J is TRBJ2-6, with unresolved D. There are 15 residues in the CDR3. Germline lookup yields CDR1 MNHNY and CDR2 SVGAGI (reference sequence). The V gene lost 5 bases and the J gene lost 4 bases, with 12 bases spanning the gap. CDR3 region: CASSAVGSGANVLTF. CDR3 sequence (DNA): TGTGCCAGCAGTGCGGTAGGGTCCGGGGCCAACGTCCTGACTTTC.

The V call is TRBV7-9, the J call TRBJ2-3; D unclear. The V end was cut by 5 bases, the J end by 4 bases, with 10 bases between. Germline V lookup: CDR1 SEHNR, CDR2 FQNEAQ (reference sequence). CDR3 size: 13 residues. CDR3: CASSTTSPDTQYF. CDR3 coding DNA: TGTGCCAGCAGCACAACATCCCCAGATACGCAGTATTTT.

The chain uses TRBV29-1 and TRBJ2-1; D is ambiguous. V lost 4 bases to trimming and J lost 0 bases, with 10 bases between them. CDR1 is SQVTM, CDR2 ANQGSEA, per germline. The CDR3 runs to 14 residues. The CDR3 nucleotides read TGCAGCGTTGGACTGCACGGCTCCTACAATGAGCAGTTCTTC. This translates into CSVGLHGSYNEQFF.

The J gene is TRBJ1-1, the V gene TRBV7-2; D not resolved. CDR1 and CDR2 from the germline V gene are SGHTA and FQGNSA. There are 14 residues in the CDR3. The ends were cut back, 1 base at V and 1 base at J, with 7 bases in the middle. Here the CDR3 reads CASSLVEGNTEAFF. CDR3 nucleotide sequence: TGTGCCAGCAGCTTAGTGGAGGGGAACACTGAAGCTTTCTTT. Supplemented by reference TRBV7-2 and TRBJ1-1, the full variable domain reads GAGVSQSPSNKVTEKGKDVELRCDPISGHTALYWYRQSLGQGLEFLIYFQGNSAPDKSGLPSDRFSAERTGGSVSTLTIQRTQQEDSAVYLCASSLVEGNTEAFFGQGTRLTVV.

V gene TRBV5-4 combines with J gene TRBJ2-1, with 7 bases lining up with TRBD1. Trimming took 1 base from V and 6 from J; bases not matched to a gene: 4. CDR1 and CDR2 (germline): SGHNT, YYREEE (reference sequence). The CDR3 runs to 14 residues. The CDR3: CASSLTGVGNEQFF. The CDR3 DNA reads as TGTGCCAGCAGCTTGACAGGGGTAGGCAATGAGCAGTTCTTC. The full variable domain, rest sourced from reference TRBV5-4 and TRBJ2-1, is ETGVTQSPTHLIKTRGQQVTLRCSSQSGHNTVSWYQQALGQGPQFIFQYYREEENGRGNFPPRFSGLQFPNYSSELNVNALELDDSALYLCASSLTGVGNEQFFGPGTRLTVL.

There are a few counts of this clone. The chain has TRBV10-3 and TRBJ2-3, with D unresolved. Trimming stripped 0 bases from V and 4 bases from J, with 14 bases between. The CDR3 loop spans 16 amino acids. Germline assignment: CDR1 ENHRY and CDR2 SYGVKD. Here the CDR3 reads CAISESQDVGADTQYF. The CDR3 bases are TGTGCCATCAGTGAGTCTCAGGATGTTGGAGCAGATACGCAGTATTTT.

This chain links TRBV10-3 with TRBJ1-1; no firm D call. The CDR3 covers 13 residues. The V and J ends lost 7 bases and 0 bases respectively, with 9 bases between them. CDR1 and CDR2 from the germline V gene are ENHRY and SYGVKD. The CDR3 nucleotides are TGTGCCATCAAGAGGGATATGAACACTGAAGCTTTCTTT. Its protein is CAIKRDMNTEAFF.

The genes are TRBV5-4 and TRBJ1-3; the match to TRBD1 covers 7 bases. Germline CDR1 and CDR2: SGHNT and YYREEE (reference sequence). The CDR3 loop spans 16 amino acids. With V trimmed by 0 bases and J by 2 bases, 5 bases remained unmatched. The CDR3 nucleotides read TGTGCCAGCAGCTTGGATAGAAGGGGGCCTGGAAACACCATATATTTT. Its translation: CASSLDRRGPGNTIYF.

The genes are TRBV28 and TRBJ2-1; 10 nucleotides align to TRBD1. The CDR3 totals 16 residues. The germline V gene has CDR1 MDHEN and CDR2 SYDVKM. Trimming took 4 bases from V and 4 from J; bases not matched to a gene: 7. The CDR3 loop reads CASSSPGTGVYNEQFF. The CDR3 DNA reads TGTGCCAGCAGTTCTCCCGGGACAGGGGTTTACAATGAGCAGTTCTTC.

The chain couples TRBV2 to TRBJ2-7, with D possibly TRBD1 on 6 matching bases. The V gene's germline CDR1 is SNHLY and CDR2 FYNNEI. V lost 0 bases to trimming and J lost 0 bases, with 18 bases between them. The CDR3 has 18 amino acids. The CDR3, as DNA: TGTGCCAGCAGTGAAGCGCCTCCGGGACATTCAAGCTCCTACGAGCAGTACGTC. Translated, it gives CASSEAPPGHSSSYEQYV.

The chain combines TRBV5-1 with TRBJ2-7, with D possibly TRBD2 on 5 matching bases. Germline assignment: CDR1 SGHRS and CDR2 YFSETQ. V was cut by 1 base and J by 2 bases, with 10 bases left in between. The length of the CDR3 is 14 residues. The CDR3 DNA sequence: TGCGCCAGCAGCTTGCCGGGATTAACCTACGAGCAGTACTTC. This translates into CASSLPGLTYEQYF.

The chain couples TRBV2 to TRBJ2-7; D is perhaps TRBD2 (6 bases). CDR3 length equals 14 residues. CDR1 SNHLY and CDR2 FYNNEI come from the germline V gene. Trimming cost V 8 bases and J 5 bases, with 19 bases left between them. The CDR3 reads CASSPRREGHEQYV. CDR3 sequence (DNA): TGTGCCAGCTCCCCGAGGAGGGAAGGCCACGAGCAGTACGTC.

CDR3 residues: CASSPRQAYTGELFF. For the CDR3, the DNA is TGTGCCAGCAGTCCCAGACAGGCTTACACCGGGGAGCTGTTTTTT. This chain uses TRBV27 with TRBJ2-2, with D possibly matching TRBD1 (6 bases). Germline CDR1 and CDR2: MNHEY and SMNVEV (reference sequence). The length of the CDR3 is 15 residues. V shed 5 bases and J shed 3 bases, with 13 bases lying between them.

This sequence joins TRBV5-1 and TRBJ1-1, with D unclear. The ends were cut back, 0 bases at V and 0 bases at J, with 6 bases in the middle. The CDR3 covers 14 residues. The germline CDR1 and CDR2 sequences are SGHRS and YFSETQ. CDR3 nucleotides: TGCGCCAGCAGCTTGGCCAACCTGAACACTGAAGCTTTCTTT. Its translation is CASSLANLNTEAFF.

The J gene is TRBJ1-2, the V gene TRBV20-1; no definite D call. This CDR3 region has 11 residues. V lost 6 bases and J lost 6, with 11 bases in between. The germline gives CDR1 DFQATT, CDR2 SNEGSKA (reference sequence). The CDR3 here is CSAGSANGYTF. CDR3 DNA sequence: TGCAGTGCAGGGAGTGCAAATGGCTACACCTTC.